The entry below describes one TCR beta chain. As yet, its antigen is unknown. 13 Jbeta primers and 60 Vbeta primers were used for the PCR. Profiling relied on immunoSEQ multiplex PCR, and the TCRdb table lists in-frame clones only, not all of them. The table has 85,000 to 130,000 clones, roughly 75% seen once. This sample is drawn from a study of cytomegalovirus exposure and HLA in healthy donors. Study information: A previous analysis identified more than 100 million unique TCR beta sequences derived from about 180 million T cells. Broader study findings: TCR beta sequences reportedly predicted most subjects' HLA-A and HLA-B alleles accurately. The authors enumerated some 170 TCR beta chains as linked to cytomegalovirus.

Sequencing was carried out using PBMCs. This sequence was found in a woman in her thirties or forties in good health and CMV-seronegative.

CDR3 DNA sequence: TGTGCCAGCAGCTTGGATCGGCAGGGTGGGGAAATGCAGTACTTC. Amino acid sequence: CASSLDRQGGEMQYF. The rearrangement joins TRBV5-6 to TRBJ2-7; possible D gene TRBD1, 5 bases. From germline, CDR1 is SGHDT and CDR2 YYEEEE. V was pared by 0 bases and J by 9 bases, with 19 bases between. The CDR3 has 15 residues.